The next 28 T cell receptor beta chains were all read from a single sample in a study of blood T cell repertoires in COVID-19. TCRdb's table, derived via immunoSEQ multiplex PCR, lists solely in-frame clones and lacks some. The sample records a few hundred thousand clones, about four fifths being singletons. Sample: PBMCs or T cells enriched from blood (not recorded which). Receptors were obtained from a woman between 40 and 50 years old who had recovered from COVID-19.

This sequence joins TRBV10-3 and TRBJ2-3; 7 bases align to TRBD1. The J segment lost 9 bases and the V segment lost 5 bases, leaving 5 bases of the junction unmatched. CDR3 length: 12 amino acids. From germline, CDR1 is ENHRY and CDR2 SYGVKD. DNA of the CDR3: TGTGCCATCAGTAGGGACAGATTCACGCAGTATTTT. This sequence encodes CAISRDRFTQYF.

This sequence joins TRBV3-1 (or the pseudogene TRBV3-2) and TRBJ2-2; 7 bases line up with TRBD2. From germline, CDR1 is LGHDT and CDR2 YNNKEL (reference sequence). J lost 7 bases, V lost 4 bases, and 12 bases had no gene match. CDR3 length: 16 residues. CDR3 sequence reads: CASSPQLAGAGGELFF. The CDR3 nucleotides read TGTGCCAGCAGCCCTCAACTGGCGGGAGCGGGCGGGGAGCTGTTTTTT.

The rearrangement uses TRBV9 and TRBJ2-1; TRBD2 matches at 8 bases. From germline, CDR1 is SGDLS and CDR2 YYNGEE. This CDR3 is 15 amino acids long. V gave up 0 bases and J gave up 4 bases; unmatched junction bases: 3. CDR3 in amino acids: CASSVETSGYNEQFF. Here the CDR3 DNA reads TGTGCCAGCAGCGTAGAAACTAGCGGATACAATGAGCAGTTCTTC. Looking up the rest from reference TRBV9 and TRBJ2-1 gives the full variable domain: DSGVTQTPKHLITATGQRVTLRCSPRSGDLSVYWYQQSLDQGLQFLIQYYNGEERAKGNILERFSAQQFPDLHSELNLSSLELGDSALYFCASSVETSGYNEQFFGPGTRLTVL.

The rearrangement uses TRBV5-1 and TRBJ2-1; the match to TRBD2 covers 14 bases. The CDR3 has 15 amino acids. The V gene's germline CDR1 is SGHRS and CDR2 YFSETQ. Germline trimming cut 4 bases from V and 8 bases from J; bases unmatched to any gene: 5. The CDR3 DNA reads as TGCGCCAGCAGCGTGGGGACTAGCGGGAGTTATGAGCAGTTCTTC. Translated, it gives CASSVGTSGSYEQFF.

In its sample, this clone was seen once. The CDR3: CASRETGGEETQYF. For the CDR3, the DNA is TGTGCCAGCAGGGAAACAGGGGGTGAGGAGACCCAGTACTTC. The chain combines TRBV2 with TRBJ2-5; 8 nucleotides align to TRBD1. CDR3 length: 14 residues. V trimming: 6 bases; J trimming: 5 bases; junction bases outside the gene matches: 8. Per germline, CDR1 SNHLY and CDR2 FYNNEI.

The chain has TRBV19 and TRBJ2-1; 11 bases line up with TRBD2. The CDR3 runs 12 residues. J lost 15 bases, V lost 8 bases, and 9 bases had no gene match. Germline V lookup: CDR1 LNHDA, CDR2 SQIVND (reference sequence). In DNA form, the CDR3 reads TGTGCCAGTGGAGTAGCGGGAGGGCCGATGTTCTTC. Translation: CASGVAGGPMFF.

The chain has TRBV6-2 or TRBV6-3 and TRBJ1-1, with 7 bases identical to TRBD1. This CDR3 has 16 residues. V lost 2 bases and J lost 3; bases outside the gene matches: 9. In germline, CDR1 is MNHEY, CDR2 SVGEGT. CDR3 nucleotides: TGTGCCAGCAGTTACCCTACCTGGACAGGCGACACTGAAGCTTTCTTT. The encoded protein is CASSYPTWTGDTEAFF.

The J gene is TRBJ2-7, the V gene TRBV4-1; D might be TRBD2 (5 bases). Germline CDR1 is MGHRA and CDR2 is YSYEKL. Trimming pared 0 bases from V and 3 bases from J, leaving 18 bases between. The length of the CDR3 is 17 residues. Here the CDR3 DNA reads TGCGCCAGCAGCCAAGATCGGAGGTGGGCAGGAGACTACGAGCAGTACTTC. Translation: CASSQDRRWAGDYEQYF.

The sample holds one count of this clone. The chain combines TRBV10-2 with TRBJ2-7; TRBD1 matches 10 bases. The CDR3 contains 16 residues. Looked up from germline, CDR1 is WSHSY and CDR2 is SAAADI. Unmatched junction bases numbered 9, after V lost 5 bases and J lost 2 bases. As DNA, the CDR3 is TGCGCCAGCAGTCTTTCAAGGACAGGGGGGACCTACGAGCAGTACTTC. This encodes CASSLSRTGGTYEQYF.

The CDR3 region has the DNA TGTGCCAGCAAACCGGCGGGAGTAGTAGATACGCAGTATTTT. As protein: CASKPAGVVDTQYF. The chain combines TRBV27 with TRBJ2-3, with 7 bases identical to TRBD2. The V gene end was trimmed by 7 bases and the J gene end by 5 bases; junction bases not matched to a gene: 9. This CDR3 is built from 14 residues. Per the germline V gene, CDR1 is MNHEY and CDR2 is SMNVEV (reference sequence).

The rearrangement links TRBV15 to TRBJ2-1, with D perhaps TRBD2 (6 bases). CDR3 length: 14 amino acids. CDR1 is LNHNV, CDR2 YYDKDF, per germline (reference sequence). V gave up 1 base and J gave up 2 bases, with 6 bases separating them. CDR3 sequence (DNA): TGTGCCACCAGCAGAGGGGGGGCCTACAATGAGCAGTTCTTC. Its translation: CATSRGGAYNEQFF.

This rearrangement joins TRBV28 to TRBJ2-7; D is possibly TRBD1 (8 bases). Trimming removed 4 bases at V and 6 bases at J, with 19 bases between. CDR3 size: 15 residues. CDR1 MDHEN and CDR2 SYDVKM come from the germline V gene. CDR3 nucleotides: TGTGCCAGCAGTTCTTATATTACAGGGGGGGCCGAGCAGTACGTC. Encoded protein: CASSSYITGGAEQYV.

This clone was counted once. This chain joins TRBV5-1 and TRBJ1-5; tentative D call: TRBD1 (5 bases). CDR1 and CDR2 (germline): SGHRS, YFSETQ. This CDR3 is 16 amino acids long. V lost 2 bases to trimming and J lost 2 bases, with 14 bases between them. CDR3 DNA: TGCGCCAGCAGCTTTGGGCCCGGGGGTGGCAATCAGCCCCAGCATTTT. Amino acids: CASSFGPGGGNQPQHF.

The CDR3 region is CATSDPGLRAGTGELFF. CDR3 sequence (DNA): TGTGCCACCAGTGATCCGGGACTCAGGGCTGGGACCGGGGAGCTGTTTTTT. The chain combines TRBV24-1 with TRBJ2-2; TRBD2 might be the D (6 bases). Germline CDR1 KGHDR, CDR2 SFDVKD. The V end was cut by 3 bases, the J end by 5 bases, with 18 bases between. The length of the CDR3 is 17 residues.

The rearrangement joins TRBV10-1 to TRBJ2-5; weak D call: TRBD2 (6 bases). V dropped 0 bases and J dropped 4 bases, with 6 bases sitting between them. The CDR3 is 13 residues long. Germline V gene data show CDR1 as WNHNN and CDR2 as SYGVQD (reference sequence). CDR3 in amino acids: CASSESGGETQYF. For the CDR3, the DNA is TGCGCCAGCAGTGAGTCCGGGGGAGAGACCCAGTACTTC.

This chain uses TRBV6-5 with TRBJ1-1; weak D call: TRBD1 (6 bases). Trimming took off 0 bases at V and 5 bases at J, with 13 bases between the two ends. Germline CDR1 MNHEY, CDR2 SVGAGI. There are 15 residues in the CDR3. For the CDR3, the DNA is TGTGCCAGCAGTTACTCGAAGGGGGTACGGACTGAAGCTTTCTTT. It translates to CASSYSKGVRTEAFF.

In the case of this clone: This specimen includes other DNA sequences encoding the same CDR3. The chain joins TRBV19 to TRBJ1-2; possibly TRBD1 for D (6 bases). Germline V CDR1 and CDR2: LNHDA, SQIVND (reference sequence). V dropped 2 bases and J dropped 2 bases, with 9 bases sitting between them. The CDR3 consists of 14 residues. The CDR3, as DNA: TGTGCCAGTAGTATATCGAGGGGGAACTATGGCTACACCTTC. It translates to CASSISRGNYGYTF. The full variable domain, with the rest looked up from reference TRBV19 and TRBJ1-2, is DGGITQSPKYLFRKEGQNVTLSCEQNLNHDAMYWYRQDPGQGLRLIYYSQIVNDFQKGDIAEGYSVSREKKESFPLTVTSAQKNPTAFYLCASSISRGNYGYTFGSGTRLTVV.

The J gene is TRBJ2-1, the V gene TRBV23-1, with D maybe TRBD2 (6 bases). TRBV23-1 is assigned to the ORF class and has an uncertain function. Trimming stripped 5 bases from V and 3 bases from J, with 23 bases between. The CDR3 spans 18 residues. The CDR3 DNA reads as TGCGCCAGCAGTGTGGGGGTATTGGAAACGGGAGACTACAATGAGCAGTTCTTC. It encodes CASSVGVLETGDYNEQFF.

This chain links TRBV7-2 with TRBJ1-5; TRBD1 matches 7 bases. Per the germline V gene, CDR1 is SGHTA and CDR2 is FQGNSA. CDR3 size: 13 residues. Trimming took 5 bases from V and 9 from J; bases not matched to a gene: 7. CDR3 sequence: CASSAIEGAPQHF. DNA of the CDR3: TGTGCCAGCAGCGCGATAGAGGGGGCGCCCCAGCATTTT.

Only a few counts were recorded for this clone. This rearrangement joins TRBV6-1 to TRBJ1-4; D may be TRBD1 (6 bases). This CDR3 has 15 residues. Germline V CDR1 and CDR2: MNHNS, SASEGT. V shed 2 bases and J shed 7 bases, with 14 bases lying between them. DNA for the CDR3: TGTGCCAGCAGTGAAAGACAGGCGGATCGTGAAAAACTGTTTTTT. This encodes CASSERQADREKLFF.

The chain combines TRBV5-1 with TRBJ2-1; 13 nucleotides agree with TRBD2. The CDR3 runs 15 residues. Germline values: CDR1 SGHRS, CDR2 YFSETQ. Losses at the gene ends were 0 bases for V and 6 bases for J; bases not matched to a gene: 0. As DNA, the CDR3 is TGCGCCAGCAGCTTGGGACTAGCGGGAGGCAATGAGCAGTTCTTC. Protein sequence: CASSLGLAGGNEQFF.

The DNA for the CDR3 is TGTGCCAGCAGTCCTCCAGTGACTAACGAGCAGTACGTC. Amino acids: CASSPPVTNEQYV. J is TRBJ2-7 and V is TRBV28, with D maybe TRBD2 (5 bases). Trimming stripped 5 bases from V and 5 bases from J, with 13 bases between. This CDR3 is built from 13 residues. Per germline, CDR1 MDHEN and CDR2 SYDVKM.

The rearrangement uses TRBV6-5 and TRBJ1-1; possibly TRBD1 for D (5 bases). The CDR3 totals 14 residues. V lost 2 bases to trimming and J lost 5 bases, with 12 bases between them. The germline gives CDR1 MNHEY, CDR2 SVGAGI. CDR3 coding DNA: TGTGCCAGCAGTTACCGGCAGGGCGAGACTGAAGCTTTCTTT. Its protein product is CASSYRQGETEAFF.

For the CDR3, the DNA is TGCGCCAGCAGCTTTGACAGGGAAGACACCATATATTTT. This sequence encodes CASSFDREDTIYF. The J gene is TRBJ1-3, the V gene TRBV5-1, with 7 nucleotides matching TRBD1. CDR3 length: 13 residues. V was clipped by 2 bases and J by 8 bases; unmatched bases: 4. The V gene's germline CDR1 is SGHRS and CDR2 YFSETQ.

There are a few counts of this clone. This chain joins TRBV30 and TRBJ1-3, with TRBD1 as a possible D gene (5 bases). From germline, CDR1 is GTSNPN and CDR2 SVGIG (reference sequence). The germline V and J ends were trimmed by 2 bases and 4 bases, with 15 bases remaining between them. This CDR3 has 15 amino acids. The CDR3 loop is CAWSSGGQGGNTIYF. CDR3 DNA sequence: TGTGCCTGGAGTTCCGGGGGTCAAGGAGGAAACACCATATATTTT. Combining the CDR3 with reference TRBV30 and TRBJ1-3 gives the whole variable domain SQTIHQWPATLVQPVGSPLSLECTVEGTSNPNLYWYRQAAGRGLQLLFYSVGIGQISSEVPQNLSASRPQDRQFILSSKKLLLSDSGFYLCAWSSGGQGGNTIYFGEGSWLTVV.

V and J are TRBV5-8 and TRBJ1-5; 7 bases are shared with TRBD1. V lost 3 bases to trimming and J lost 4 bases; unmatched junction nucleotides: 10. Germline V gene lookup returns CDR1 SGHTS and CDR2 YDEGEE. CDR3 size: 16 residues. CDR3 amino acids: CASSSKGGSLNQPQHF. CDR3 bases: TGTGCCAGCAGCTCTAAAGGGGGCAGTTTAAATCAGCCCCAGCATTTT.

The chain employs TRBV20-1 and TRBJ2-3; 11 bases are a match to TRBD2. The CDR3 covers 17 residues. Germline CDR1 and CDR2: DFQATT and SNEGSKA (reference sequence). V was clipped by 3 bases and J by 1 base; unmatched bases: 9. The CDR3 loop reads CSASFSGRAGGTDTQYF. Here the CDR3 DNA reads TGCAGTGCTAGTTTTAGCGGGAGGGCCGGAGGCACAGATACGCAGTATTTT.

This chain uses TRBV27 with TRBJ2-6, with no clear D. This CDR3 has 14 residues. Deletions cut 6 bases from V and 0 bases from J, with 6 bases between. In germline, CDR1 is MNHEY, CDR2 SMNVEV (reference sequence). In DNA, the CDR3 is TGTGCCAGCAGGCGGAACTCTGGGGCCAACGTCCTGACTTTC. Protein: CASRRNSGANVLTF.